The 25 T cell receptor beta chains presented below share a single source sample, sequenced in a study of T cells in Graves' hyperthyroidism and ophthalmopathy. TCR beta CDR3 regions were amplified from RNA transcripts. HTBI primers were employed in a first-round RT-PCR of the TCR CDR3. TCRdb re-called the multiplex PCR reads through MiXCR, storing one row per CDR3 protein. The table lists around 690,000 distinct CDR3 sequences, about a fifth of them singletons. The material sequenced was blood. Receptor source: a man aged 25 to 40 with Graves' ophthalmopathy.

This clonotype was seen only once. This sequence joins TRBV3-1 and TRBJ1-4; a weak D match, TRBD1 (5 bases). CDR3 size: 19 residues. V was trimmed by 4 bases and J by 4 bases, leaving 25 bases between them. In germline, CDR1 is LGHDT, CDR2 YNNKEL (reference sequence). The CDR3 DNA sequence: TGTGCCAGCAGCCTCAACGGGGCAAGCCCCTTTCGGATTAATGAAAAACTGTTTTTT. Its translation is CASSLNGASPFRINEKLFF.

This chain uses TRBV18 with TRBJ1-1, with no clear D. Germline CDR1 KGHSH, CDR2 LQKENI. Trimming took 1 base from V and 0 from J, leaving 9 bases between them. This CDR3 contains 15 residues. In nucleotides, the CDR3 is TGTGCCAGCTCACCACAAACGGGAATGAACACTGAAGCTTTCTTT. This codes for CASSPQTGMNTEAFF.

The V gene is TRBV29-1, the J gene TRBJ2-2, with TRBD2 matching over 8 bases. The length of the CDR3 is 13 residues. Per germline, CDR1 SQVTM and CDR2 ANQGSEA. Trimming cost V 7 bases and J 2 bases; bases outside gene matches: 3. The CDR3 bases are TGCAGCGGGCTAGCGGGCAACACCGGGGAGCTGTTTTTT. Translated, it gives CSGLAGNTGELFF.

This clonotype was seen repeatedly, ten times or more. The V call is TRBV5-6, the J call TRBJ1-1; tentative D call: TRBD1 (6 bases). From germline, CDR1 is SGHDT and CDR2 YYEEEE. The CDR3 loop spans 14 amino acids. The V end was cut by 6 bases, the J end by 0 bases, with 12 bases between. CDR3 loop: CASTQQGMNTEAFF. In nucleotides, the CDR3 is TGTGCCAGCACCCAGCAGGGGATGAACACTGAAGCTTTCTTT.

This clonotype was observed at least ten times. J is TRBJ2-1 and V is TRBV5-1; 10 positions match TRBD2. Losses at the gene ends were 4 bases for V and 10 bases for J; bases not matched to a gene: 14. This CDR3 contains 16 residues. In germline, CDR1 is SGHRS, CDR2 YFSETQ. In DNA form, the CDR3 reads TGCGCCAGCAGCATGGTTGGGCTAGCGGGAGTGCAAGAGCAGTTCTTC. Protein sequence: CASSMVGLAGVQEQFF.

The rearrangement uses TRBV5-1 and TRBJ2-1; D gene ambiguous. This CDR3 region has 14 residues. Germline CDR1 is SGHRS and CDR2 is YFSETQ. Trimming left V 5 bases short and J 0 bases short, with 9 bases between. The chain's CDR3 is CASRERNSYNEQFF. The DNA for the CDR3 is TGCGCCAGCAGGGAAAGGAACTCCTACAATGAGCAGTTCTTC. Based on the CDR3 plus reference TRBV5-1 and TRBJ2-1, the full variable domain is KAGVTQTPRYLIKTRGQQVTLSCSPISGHRSVSWYQQTPGQGLQFLFEYFSETQRNKGNFPGRFSGRQFSNSRSEMNVSTLELGDSALYLCASRERNSYNEQFFGPGTRLTVL.

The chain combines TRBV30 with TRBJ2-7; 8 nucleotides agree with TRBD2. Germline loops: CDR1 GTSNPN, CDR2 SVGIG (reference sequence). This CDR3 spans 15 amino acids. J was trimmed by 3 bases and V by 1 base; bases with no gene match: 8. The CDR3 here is CAWSDFATSGYEQYF. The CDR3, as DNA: TGTGCCTGGAGTGATTTCGCAACTAGCGGCTACGAGCAGTACTTC.

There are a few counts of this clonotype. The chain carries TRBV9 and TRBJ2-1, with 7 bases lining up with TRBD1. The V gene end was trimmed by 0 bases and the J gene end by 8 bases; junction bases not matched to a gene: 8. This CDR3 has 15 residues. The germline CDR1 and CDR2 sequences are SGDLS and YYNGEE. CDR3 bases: TGTGCCAGCAGCGTAGTGGCAGGGGGTAGAGATGAGCAGTTCTTC. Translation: CASSVVAGGRDEQFF.

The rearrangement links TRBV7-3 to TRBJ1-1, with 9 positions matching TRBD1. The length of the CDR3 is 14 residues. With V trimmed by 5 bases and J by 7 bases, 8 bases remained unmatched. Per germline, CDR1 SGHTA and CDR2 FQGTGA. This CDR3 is CASSRTGAEREAFF. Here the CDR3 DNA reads TGTGCCAGCAGCCGGACAGGGGCCGAACGTGAAGCTTTCTTT.

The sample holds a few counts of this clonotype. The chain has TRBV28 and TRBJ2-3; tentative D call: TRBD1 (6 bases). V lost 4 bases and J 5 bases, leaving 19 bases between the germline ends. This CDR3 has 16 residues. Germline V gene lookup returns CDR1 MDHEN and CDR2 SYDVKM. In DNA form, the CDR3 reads TGTGCCAGCAGTTCGCTATGGGGCAGGGGTGAAGATACGCAGTATTTT. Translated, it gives CASSSLWGRGEDTQYF.

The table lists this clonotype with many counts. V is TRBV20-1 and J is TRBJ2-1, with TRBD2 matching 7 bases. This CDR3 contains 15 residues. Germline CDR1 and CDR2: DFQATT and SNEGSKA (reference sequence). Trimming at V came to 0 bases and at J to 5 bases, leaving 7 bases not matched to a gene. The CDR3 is CSARDGRALNNEQFF. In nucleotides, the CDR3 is TGCAGTGCTAGAGATGGGAGGGCCCTGAACAATGAGCAGTTCTTC.

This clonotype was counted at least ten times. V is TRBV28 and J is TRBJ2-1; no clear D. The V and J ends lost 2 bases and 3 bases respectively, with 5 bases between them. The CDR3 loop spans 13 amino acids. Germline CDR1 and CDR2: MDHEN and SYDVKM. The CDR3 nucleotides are TGTGCCAGCAGTTTAGGGGACTACAATGAGCAGTTCTTC. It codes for CASSLGDYNEQFF.

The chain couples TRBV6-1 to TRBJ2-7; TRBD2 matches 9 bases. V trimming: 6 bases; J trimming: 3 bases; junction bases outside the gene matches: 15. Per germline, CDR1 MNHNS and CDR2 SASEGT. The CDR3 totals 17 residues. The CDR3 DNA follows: TGTGCCAGCAGGCCCGGGACTAGCTCCACAGAGTTCTACGAGCAGTACTTC. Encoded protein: CASRPGTSSTEFYEQYF.

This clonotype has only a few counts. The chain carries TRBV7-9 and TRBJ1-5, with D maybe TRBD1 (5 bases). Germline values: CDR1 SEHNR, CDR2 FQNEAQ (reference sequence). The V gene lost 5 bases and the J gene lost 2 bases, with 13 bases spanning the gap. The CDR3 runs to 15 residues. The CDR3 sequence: CASSEGLERNQPQHF. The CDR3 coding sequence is TGTGCCAGCAGCGAGGGGCTTGAGCGCAATCAGCCCCAGCATTTT. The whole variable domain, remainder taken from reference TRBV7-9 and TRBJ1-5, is DTGVSQNPRHKITKRGQNVTFRCDPISEHNRLYWYRQTLGQGPEFLTYFQNEAQLEKSRLLSDRFSAERPKGSFSTLEIQRTEQGDSAMYLCASSEGLERNQPQHFGDGTRLSIL.

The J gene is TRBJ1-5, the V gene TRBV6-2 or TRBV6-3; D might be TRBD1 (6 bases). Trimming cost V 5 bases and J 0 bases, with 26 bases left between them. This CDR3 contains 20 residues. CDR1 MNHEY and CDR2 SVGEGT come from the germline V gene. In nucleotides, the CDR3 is TGTGCCAGCAGTACCCCGGGACGCCTGGGGGGGGACAATAGCAATCAGCCCCAGCATTTT. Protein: CASSTPGRLGGDNSNQPQHF.

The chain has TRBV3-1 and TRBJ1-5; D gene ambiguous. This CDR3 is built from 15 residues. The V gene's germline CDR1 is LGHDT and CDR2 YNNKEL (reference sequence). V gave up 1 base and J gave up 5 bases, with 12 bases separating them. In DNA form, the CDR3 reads TGTGCCAGCAGCCAAGGCTGGCAGGCGGATCAGCCCCAGCATTTT. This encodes CASSQGWQADQPQHF. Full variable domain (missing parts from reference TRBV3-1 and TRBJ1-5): DTAVSQTPKYLVTQMGNDKSIKCEQNLGHDTMYWYKQDSKKFLKIMFSYNNKELIINETVPNRFSPKSPDKAHLNLHINSLELGDSAVYFCASSQGWQADQPQHFGDGTRLSIL.

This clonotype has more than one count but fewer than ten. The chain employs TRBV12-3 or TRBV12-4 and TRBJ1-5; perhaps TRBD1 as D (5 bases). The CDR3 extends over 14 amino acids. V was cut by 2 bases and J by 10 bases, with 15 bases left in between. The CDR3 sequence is CASSLRQGGKPQHF. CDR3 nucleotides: TGTGCCAGCAGTTTAAGGCAGGGAGGGAAACCCCAGCATTTT.

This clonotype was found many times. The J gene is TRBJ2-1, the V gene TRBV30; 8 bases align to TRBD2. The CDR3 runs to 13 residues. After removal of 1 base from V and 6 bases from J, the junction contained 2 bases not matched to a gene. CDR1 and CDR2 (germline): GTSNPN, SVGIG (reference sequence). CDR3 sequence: CAWSAGGGNEQFF. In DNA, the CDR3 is TGTGCCTGGAGTGCGGGAGGGGGCAATGAGCAGTTCTTC.

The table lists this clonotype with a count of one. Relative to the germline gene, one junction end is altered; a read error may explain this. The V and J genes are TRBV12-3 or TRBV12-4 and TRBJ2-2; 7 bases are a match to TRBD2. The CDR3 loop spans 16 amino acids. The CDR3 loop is CASSLREGRGGGELVF. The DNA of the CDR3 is TGTGCCAGCAGTTTAAGGGAGGGCCGAGGTGGCGGGGAGCTGGTTTTT.

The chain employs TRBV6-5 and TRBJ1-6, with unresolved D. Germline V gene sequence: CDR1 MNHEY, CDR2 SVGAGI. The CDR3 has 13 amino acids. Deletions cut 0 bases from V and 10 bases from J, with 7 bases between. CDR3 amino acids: CASSYSMGSPLHF. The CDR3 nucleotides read TGTGCCAGCAGTTACTCGATGGGCTCACCCCTCCACTTT.

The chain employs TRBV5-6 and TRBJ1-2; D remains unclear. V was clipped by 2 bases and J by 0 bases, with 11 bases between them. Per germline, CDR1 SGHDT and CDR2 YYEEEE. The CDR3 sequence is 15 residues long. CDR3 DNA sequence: TGTGCCAGCAGCTTCGGGAGCGAAACTAACTATGGCTACACCTTC. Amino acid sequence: CASSFGSETNYGYTF. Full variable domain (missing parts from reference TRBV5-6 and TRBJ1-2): DAGVTQSPTHLIKTRGQQVTLRCSPKSGHDTVSWYQQALGQGPQFIFQYYEEEERQRGNFPDRFSGHQFPNYSSELNVNALLLGDSALYLCASSFGSETNYGYTFGSGTRLTVV.

The CDR3 protein is CATSSEPGRNEKLFF. The CDR3, as DNA: TGTGCCACCAGCAGCGAGCCAGGCCGTAATGAAAAACTGTTTTTT. V and J are TRBV15 and TRBJ1-4; the D is unclear. CDR1 is LNHNV and CDR2 is YYDKDF in the germline V gene (reference sequence). The CDR3 is made up of 15 amino acids. V was shortened by 3 bases and J by 4 bases, with 12 bases between the two germline ends.

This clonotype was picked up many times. CDR3 DNA: TGTGCCAGCAGCGCAGGGACAGGGGGAAACATTCAGTACTTC. The encoded protein is CASSAGTGGNIQYF. The chain joins TRBV7-2 to TRBJ2-4; 11 nucleotides match TRBD1. After removal of 5 bases from V and 6 bases from J, the junction contained 3 bases not matched to a gene. The length of the CDR3 is 14 residues. Germline assignment: CDR1 SGHTA and CDR2 FQGNSA.

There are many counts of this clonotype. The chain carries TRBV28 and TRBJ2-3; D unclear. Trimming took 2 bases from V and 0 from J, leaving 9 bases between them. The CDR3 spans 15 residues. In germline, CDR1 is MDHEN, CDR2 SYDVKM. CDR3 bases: TGTGCCAGCAGTTTACTATCCCGTAGCACAGATACGCAGTATTTT. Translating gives CASSLLSRSTDTQYF.

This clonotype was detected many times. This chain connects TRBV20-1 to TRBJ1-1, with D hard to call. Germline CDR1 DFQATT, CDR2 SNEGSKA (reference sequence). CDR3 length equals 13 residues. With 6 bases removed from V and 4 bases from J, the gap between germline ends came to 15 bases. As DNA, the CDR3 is TGCAGTGCCCGCGAGGGCGGGATCACTGAAGCTTTCTTT. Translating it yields CSAREGGITEAFF.